A single sample is the source of the 12 T cell receptor beta chains below, sequenced in a study of OX40 agonist ivuxolimab in advanced cancers. The data were produced by immunoSEQ multiplex PCR, yet TCRdb's version contains in-frame clones alone and is incomplete. Seen here are 80,000 or so clones, around nine tenths observed once, and the top ten hold approximately 0.19%. Sample: CD4+ or CD8+ T cells sorted from blood, taken in a trial of the OX40 agonist ivuxolimab. These receptors all come from an adult with an advanced solid tumor such as melanoma, head and neck, liver or kidney cancer.

V usage is TRBV6-5 and J usage is TRBJ2-5; no definite D call. The V end was cut by 6 bases, the J end by 7 bases, with 9 bases between. The CDR3 covers 11 residues. The germline V gene encodes CDR1 MNHEY and CDR2 SVGAGI. The CDR3, as DNA: TGTGCCAGCAGCTCCGGTGCGACCCAGTACTTC. It yields the protein CASSSGATQYF.

The chain combines TRBV9 with TRBJ1-2, with 7 bases aligning to TRBD1. Germline values: CDR1 SGDLS, CDR2 YYNGEE. Trimming cost V 3 bases and J 7 bases; bases outside gene matches: 9. The CDR3 totals 14 residues. CDR3 protein: CASSAGQANTGYTF. The CDR3 region has the DNA TGTGCCAGCAGCGCCGGACAGGCAAACACTGGCTACACCTTC.

This clone was found a few times. The chain recombines TRBV10-3 with TRBJ1-5; 7 nucleotides line up with TRBD1. The CDR3 totals 15 residues. J gave up 11 bases and V 3 bases, and 13 bases lay outside the gene matches. Germline V gene lookup returns CDR1 ENHRY and CDR2 SYGVKD. The CDR3 spells CAISDLWTGVTAQHF. In nucleotides, the CDR3 is TGTGCCATCAGTGACCTCTGGACAGGTGTGACGGCCCAGCATTTT.

The chain uses TRBV5-4 and TRBJ2-7; D uncertain. The germline V and J ends were trimmed by 0 bases and 3 bases, with 10 bases remaining between them. Per germline, CDR1 SGHNT and CDR2 YYREEE (reference sequence). This CDR3 is built from 14 residues. Here the CDR3 DNA reads TGTGCCAGCAGCTTGGGACTGGGAAACTACGAGCAGTACTTC. Its translation: CASSLGLGNYEQYF.

The rearrangement uses TRBV14 and TRBJ2-3; 10 nucleotides agree with TRBD2. J was trimmed by 1 base and V by 5 bases; bases with no gene match: 3. CDR1 is SGHDN, CDR2 FVKESK, per germline. The CDR3 loop spans 15 amino acids. The CDR3, as DNA: TGTGCCAGCAGCGCTAGCGGGAGACGCACAGATACGCAGTATTTT. This codes for CASSASGRRTDTQYF.

This rearrangement joins TRBV5-4 to TRBJ2-2; 11 bases fit TRBD2. Germline CDR1 is SGHNT and CDR2 is YYREEE (reference sequence). V lost 0 bases to trimming and J lost 2 bases; unmatched junction nucleotides: 6. The CDR3 length is 18 residues. The CDR3 nucleotides read TGTGCCAGCAGCTTGGATCTAGCGGGGGGACTAAACACCGGGGAGCTGTTTTTT. Amino acid sequence: CASSLDLAGGLNTGELFF.

The chain joins TRBV28 to TRBJ1-5; D is unresolved. The V end lost 7 bases, the J end lost 7 bases, and 11 bases lay between the germline ends. Per germline, CDR1 MDHEN and CDR2 SYDVKM. This CDR3 is 12 amino acids long. The CDR3: CASTGVSQPQHF. CDR3 in DNA: TGTGCCAGCACTGGCGTAAGCCAGCCCCAGCATTTT.

This chain connects TRBV7-6 to TRBJ2-1; possibly TRBD1 for D (5 bases). V was clipped by 1 base and J by 9 bases, with 13 bases between them. The length of the CDR3 is 14 residues. Per germline, CDR1 SGHVS and CDR2 FNYEAQ. The CDR3 DNA is TGTGCCAGCAGCTTAGACCCCGGTGGGGCTGAGCAGTTCTTC. Residues: CASSLDPGGAEQFF. Full variable domain (outside the CDR3, taken from reference TRBV7-6 and TRBJ2-1): GAGVSQSPRYKVTKRGQDVALRCDPISGHVSLYWYRQALGQGPEFLTYFNYEAQQDKSGLPNDRFSAERPEGSISTLTIQRTEQRDSAMYRCASSLDPGGAEQFFGPGTRLTVL.

The chain recombines TRBV11-2 with TRBJ2-3, with TRBD2 as a possible D gene (5 bases). Trimming took 3 bases from V and 8 from J, leaving 18 bases between them. The CDR3 is 15 amino acids. Germline CDR1 reads SGHAT; CDR2 reads FQNNGV. CDR3 DNA sequence: TGTGCCAGCAGCTTCGGGCTAGCCCCGGCGGGTACGCAGTATTTT. Its translation is CASSFGLAPAGTQYF.

CDR3 amino acids: CASSSEGAGGANVLTF. The CDR3 DNA is TGCGCCAGCAGCTCCGAGGGGGCAGGTGGGGCCAACGTCCTGACTTTC. The gene calls are TRBV5-1 and TRBJ2-6; 7 bases are shared with TRBD1. V shed 3 bases, J shed 3 bases, and the junction held 6 bases outside the gene matches. CDR1 SGHRS and CDR2 YFSETQ come from the germline V gene. This CDR3 contains 16 residues.

The V call is TRBV27, the J call TRBJ1-4; D uncertain. This CDR3 is built from 14 residues. V shed 6 bases and J shed 4 bases, with 12 bases lying between them. Germline loops: CDR1 MNHEY, CDR2 SMNVEV (reference sequence). The DNA for the CDR3 is TGTGCCAGCAGGGCGGACGTCAGTAATGAAAAACTGTTTTTT. Amino acid sequence: CASRADVSNEKLFF. The variable domain in full, completed from reference TRBV27 and TRBJ1-4, reads EAQVTQNPRYLITVTGKKLTVTCSQNMNHEYMSWYRQDPGLGLRQIYYSMNVEVTDKGDVPEGYKVSRKEKRNFPLILESPSPNQTSLYFCASRADVSNEKLFFGSGTQLSVL.

This rearrangement joins TRBV6-5 to TRBJ1-2; D is unresolved. CDR1 MNHEY and CDR2 SVGAGI come from the germline V gene. Between the trimmed V and J ends, which lost 0 bases and 5 bases, there was a span of 10 bases. The CDR3 is 14 amino acids. CDR3 sequence reads: CASSYSGTPYGYTF. The CDR3 DNA is TGTGCCAGCAGTTACTCGGGCACACCGTATGGCTACACCTTC.